This T cell receptor beta chain comes out of a study of shared clonotypes between healthy human individuals. Using immunoSEQ multiplex PCR, the repertoire was profiled, and TCRdb retains in-frame clones only, with some absent. The sample carries hundreds of thousands of clones, around two thirds recorded once. From germline, CDR1 is MDHEN and CDR2 SYDVKM. V was trimmed by 4 bases and J by 3 bases, leaving 7 bases between them. This CDR3 has 12 amino acids. This chain joins TRBV28 and TRBJ2-7; the D gene is possibly TRBD2 (5 bases). Material: memory CD4+ T cells sorted from blood. The subset here: CD45RA-negative fraction. The receptor comes from a woman aged 30 to 39 in good health. CDR3: CASSSGVYEQYF. The CDR3 bases are TGTGCCAGCAGTTCCGGGGTCTACGAGCAGTACTTC.